Sequencing of this T cell receptor (beta chain) was carried out in a study of patients and donors after allogeneic stem cell transplantation. This CDR3 is 16 amino acids long. Germline values: CDR1 MGHRA, CDR2 YSYEKL. V dropped 6 bases and J dropped 0 bases, with 16 bases sitting between them. MiXCR, applied by TCRdb to the RT-PCR reads, yields one record per CDR3 protein. The table records hundreds of thousands of distinct CDR3 sequences, 35% to 45% of them present only once. The sample was blood, either unsorted or a sorted T cell fraction (not recorded which). The TCR sequence derives from a human donor who was either an allogeneic HSCT recipient or a stem cell or donor lymphocyte infusion donor (not recorded which). It is not recorded whose cells these are; they may come from a transplant donor. The V call is TRBV4-1, the J call TRBJ2-3; TRBD2 is a possible D gene (6 bases). The CDR3 coding sequence is TGCGCCAGCAGACGCTTCGGCGGGGAAAGCACAGATACGCAGTATTTT. This encodes CASRRFGGESTDTQYF.